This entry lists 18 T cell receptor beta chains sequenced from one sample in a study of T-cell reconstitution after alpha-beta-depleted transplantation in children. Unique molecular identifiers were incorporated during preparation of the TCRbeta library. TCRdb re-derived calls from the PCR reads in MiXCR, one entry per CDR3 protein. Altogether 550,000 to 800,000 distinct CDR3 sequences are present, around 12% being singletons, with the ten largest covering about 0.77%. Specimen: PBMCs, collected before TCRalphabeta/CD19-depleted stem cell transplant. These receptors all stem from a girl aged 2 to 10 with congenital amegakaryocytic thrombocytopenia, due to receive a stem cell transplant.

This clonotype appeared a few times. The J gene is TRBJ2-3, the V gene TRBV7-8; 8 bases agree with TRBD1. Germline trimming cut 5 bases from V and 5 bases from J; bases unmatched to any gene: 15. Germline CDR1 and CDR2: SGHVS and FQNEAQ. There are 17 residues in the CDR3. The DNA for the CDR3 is TGTGCCAGCAGCCGACGACAGGGGAGTGTCCCGCAAGATACGCAGTATTTT. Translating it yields CASSRRQGSVPQDTQYF.

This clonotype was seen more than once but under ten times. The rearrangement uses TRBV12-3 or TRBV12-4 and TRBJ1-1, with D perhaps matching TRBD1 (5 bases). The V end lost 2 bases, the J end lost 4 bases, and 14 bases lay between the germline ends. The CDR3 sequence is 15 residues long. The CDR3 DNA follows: TGTGCCAGCAGTTTAAGGGGATACGTAGGCACTGAAGCTTTCTTT. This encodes CASSLRGYVGTEAFF.

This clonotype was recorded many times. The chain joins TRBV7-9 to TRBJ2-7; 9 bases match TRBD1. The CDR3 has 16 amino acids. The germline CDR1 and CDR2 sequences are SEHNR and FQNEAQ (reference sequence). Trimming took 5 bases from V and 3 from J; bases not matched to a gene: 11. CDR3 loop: CASSRTGGLGYYEQYF. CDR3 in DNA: TGTGCCAGCAGCCGAACAGGGGGCCTAGGATACTACGAGCAGTACTTC.

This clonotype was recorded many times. The CDR3 DNA follows: TGTGCCAGCAGTGCCTGGACTAGCGGCTACAATGAGCAGTTCTTC. Translated: CASSAWTSGYNEQFF. The chain has TRBV25-1 and TRBJ2-1; 10 bases match TRBD2. V lost 4 bases and J lost 3; bases outside the gene matches: 3. Looked up from germline, CDR1 is MGHDK and CDR2 is SYGVNS. The CDR3 is 15 residues long.

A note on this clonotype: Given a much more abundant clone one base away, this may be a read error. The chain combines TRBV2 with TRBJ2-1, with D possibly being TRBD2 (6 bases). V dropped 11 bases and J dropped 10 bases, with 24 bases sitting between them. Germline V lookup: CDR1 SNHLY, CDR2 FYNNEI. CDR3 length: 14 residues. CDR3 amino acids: CAGRGTLFALEQFF. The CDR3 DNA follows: TGTGCCGGCCGGGGGACCTTATTTGCTCTCGAGCAGTTCTTC.

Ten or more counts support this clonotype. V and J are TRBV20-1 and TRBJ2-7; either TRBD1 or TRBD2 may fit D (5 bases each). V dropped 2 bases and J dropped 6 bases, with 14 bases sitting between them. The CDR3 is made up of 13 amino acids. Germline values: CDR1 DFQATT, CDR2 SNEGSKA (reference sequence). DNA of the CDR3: TGCAGTGCTAGAATTCAGGGTGAGGGCGAGCAGTACTTC. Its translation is CSARIQGEGEQYF.

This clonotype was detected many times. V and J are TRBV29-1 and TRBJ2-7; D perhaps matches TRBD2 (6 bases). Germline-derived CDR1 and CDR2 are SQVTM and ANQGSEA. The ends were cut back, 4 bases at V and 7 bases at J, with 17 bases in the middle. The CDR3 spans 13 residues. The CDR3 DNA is TGCAGCGTTGGACTAGATCCGGGTCGAGAGCAGTACTTC. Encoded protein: CSVGLDPGREQYF.

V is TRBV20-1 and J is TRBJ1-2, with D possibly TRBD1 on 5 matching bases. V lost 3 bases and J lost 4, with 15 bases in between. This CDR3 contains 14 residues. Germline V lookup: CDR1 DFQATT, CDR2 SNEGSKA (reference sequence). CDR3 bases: TGCAGTGCTAGTGGGTCGGGGGTACTCTATGGCTACACCTTC. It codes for CSASGSGVLYGYTF.

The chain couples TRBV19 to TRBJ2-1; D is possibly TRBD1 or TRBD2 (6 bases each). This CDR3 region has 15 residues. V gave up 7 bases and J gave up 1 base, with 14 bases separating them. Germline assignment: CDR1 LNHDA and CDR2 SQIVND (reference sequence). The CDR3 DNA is TGTGCCAGTATTCCCCAAGGGGGGTCCTACAATGAGCAGTTCTTC. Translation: CASIPQGGSYNEQFF. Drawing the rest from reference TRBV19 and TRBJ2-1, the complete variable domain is DGGITQSPKYLFRKEGQNVTLSCEQNLNHDAMYWYRQDPGQGLRLIYYSQIVNDFQKGDIAEGYSVSREKKESFPLTVTSAQKNPTAFYLCASIPQGGSYNEQFFGPGTRLTVL.

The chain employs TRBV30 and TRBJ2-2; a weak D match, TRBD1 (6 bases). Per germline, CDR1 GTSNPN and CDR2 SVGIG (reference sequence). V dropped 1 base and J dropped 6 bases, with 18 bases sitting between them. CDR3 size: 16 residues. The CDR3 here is CAWSDQGFRNSGELFF. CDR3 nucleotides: TGTGCCTGGAGTGACCAGGGGTTCAGGAATTCCGGGGAGCTGTTTTTT.

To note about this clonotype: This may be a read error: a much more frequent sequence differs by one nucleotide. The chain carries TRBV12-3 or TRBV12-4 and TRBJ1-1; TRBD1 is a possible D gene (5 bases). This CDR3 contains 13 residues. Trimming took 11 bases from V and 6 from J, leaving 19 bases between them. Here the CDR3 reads CASDTWGNPEAFF. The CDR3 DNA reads TGTGCCTCCGATACGTGGGGGAATCCTGAAGCTTTCTTT.

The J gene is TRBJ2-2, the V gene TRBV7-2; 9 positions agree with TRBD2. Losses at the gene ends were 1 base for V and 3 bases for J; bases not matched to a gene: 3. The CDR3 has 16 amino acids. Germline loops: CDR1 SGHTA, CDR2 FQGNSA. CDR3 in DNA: TGTGCCAGCAGCTTAGTAGCGGGAGTGTACACCGGGGAGCTGTTTTTT. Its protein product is CASSLVAGVYTGELFF.

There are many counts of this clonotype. CDR3 bases: TGTGCCAGCAGTTTAAACTTCCCGCGACTAGGGTCCTACGAGCAGTACTTC. Its protein is CASSLNFPRLGSYEQYF. The V call is TRBV12-3 or TRBV12-4, the J call TRBJ2-7; D perhaps matches TRBD2 (6 bases). Between the trimmed V and J ends, which lost 2 bases and 1 base, there was a span of 18 bases. The CDR3 is 17 residues long.

CDR3 residues: CASREHPGQYNEQFF. The DNA of the CDR3 is TGTGCCAGCAGGGAACACCCGGGACAGTACAATGAGCAGTTCTTC. The chain recombines TRBV6-1 with TRBJ2-1, with 7 nucleotides matching TRBD1. Trimming cost V 6 bases and J 4 bases; bases outside gene matches: 9. The length of the CDR3 is 15 residues. Germline-derived CDR1 and CDR2 are MNHNS and SASEGT.

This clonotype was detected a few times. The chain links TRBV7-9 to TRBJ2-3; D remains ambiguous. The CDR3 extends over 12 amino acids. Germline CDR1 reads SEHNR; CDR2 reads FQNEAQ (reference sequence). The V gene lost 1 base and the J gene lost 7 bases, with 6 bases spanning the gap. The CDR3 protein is CASSLGWNTQYF. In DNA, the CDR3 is TGTGCCAGCAGCTTAGGGTGGAATACGCAGTATTTT.

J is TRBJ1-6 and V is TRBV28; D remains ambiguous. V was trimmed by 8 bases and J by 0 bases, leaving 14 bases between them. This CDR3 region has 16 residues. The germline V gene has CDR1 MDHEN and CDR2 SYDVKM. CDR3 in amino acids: CASSAFLSSYNSPLHF. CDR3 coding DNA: TGTGCCAGCTCAGCATTCCTCAGCTCCTATAATTCACCCCTCCACTTT.

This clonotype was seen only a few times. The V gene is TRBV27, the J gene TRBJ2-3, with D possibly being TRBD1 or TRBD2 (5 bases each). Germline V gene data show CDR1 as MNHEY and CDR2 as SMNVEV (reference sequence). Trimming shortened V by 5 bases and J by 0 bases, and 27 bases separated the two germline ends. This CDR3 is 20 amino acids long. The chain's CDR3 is CASSPSPLPGAPSSTDTQYF. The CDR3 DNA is TGTGCCAGCAGTCCCTCCCCCCTCCCCGGGGCTCCATCCAGCACAGATACGCAGTATTTT.

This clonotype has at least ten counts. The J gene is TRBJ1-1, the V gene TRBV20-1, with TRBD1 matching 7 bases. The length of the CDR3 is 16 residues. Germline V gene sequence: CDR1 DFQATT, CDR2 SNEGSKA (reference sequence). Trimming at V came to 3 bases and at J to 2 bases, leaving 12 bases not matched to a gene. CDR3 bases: TGCAGTGCTAGGCCAGGGGTACAGGGGCTTAACACTGAAGCTTTCTTT. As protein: CSARPGVQGLNTEAFF.